Listed below are T cell receptor beta chains from one sample, sequenced in a study of T cell responses to AZD1222 COVID-19 vaccine. Generated by immunoSEQ multiplex PCR, the TCRdb table keeps only in-frame clones and is missing some. The table records 120,000 to 150,000 clones, approximately 88% of them present only once. Sample: peripheral blood, taken on day 0 of AZD1222 vaccination. The receptors shown here come from an adult in good health. Both conserved end residues are part of each CDR3. The D gene is left open where the match is weak. A row's size may be missing; if present it is once, few, many or a size class.

clone_size	d_call	v_call	j_call	cdr3_aa	cdr3_nt
.	.	TRBV18	TRBJ2-2	CASSPRGSNTGELFF	TGTGCCAGCTCACCTAGGGGTTCGAACACCGGGGAGCTGTTTTTT
.	TRBD1	TRBV7-7	TRBJ1-2	CASSLDVGQAWDYGYTF	TGTGCCAGCAGCTTAGACGTAGGACAGGCGTGGGACTATGGCTACACCTTC
.	TRBD2	TRBV19	TRBJ2-2	CASSRGGGSNTGELFF	TGTGCCAGTAGTCGGGGCGGGGGGTCAAACACCGGGGAGCTGTTTTTT
.	TRBD1	TRBV3-1/TRBV3-2	TRBJ2-3	CASRAQGVDTQYF	TGTGCCAGCAGGGCACAGGGGGTGGATACGCAGTATTTT
.	TRBD1	TRBV28	TRBJ1-1	CASSPGQGPAEAFF	TGTGCCAGCAGCCCCGGACAGGGTCCTGCGGAAGCTTTCTTT
.	.	TRBV6-6	TRBJ2-4	CASSPGRSAKNIQYF	TGTGCCAGCAGCCCCGGGCGGTCAGCCAAAAACATTCAGTACTTC
.	.	TRBV10-3	TRBJ1-1	CAISENRYTEAFF	TGTGCCATCAGTGAAAACCGATACACTGAAGCTTTCTTT
once	.	TRBV7-9	TRBJ1-5	CASSPVGARNQPQHF	TGTGCCAGCAGCCCGGTTGGGGCTCGCAATCAGCCCCAGCATTTT
.	TRBD1	TRBV9	TRBJ1-3	CASSADDRGGNTIYF	TGTGCCAGCAGCGCAGACGACAGGGGCGGAAACACCATATATTTT
.	.	TRBV4-3	TRBJ1-2	CASSQDGGIVYGYTF	TGCGCCAGCAGCCAAGATGGGGGGATAGTTTATGGCTACACCTTC
.	TRBD2	TRBV2	TRBJ2-7	CASSNGPGLFYEQYF	TGTGCCAGCAGCAATGGCCCGGGACTATTCTACGAGCAGTACTTC
.	.	TRBV6-5	TRBJ1-5	CASSYRFGNQPQHF	TGTGCCAGCAGTTATCGATTTGGCAATCAGCCCCAGCATTTT
.	.	TRBV6-4	TRBJ1-1	CASSGRNTEAFF	TGTGCCAGCAGTGGGAGGAACACTGAAGCTTTCTTT
.	.	TRBV5-6	TRBJ2-7	CASSLGYEQYF	TGTGCCAGCAGCTTGGGTTACGAGCAGTACTTC
.	TRBD1	TRBV29-1	TRBJ2-3	CSVVYRTGQGTDTQYF	TGCAGCGTCGTCTATAGGACAGGGCAGGGCACAGATACGCAGTATTTT
.	.	TRBV29-1	TRBJ1-1	CSSARGTQEAFF	TGCAGCTCCGCGAGGGGGACACAGGAAGCTTTCTTT
.	TRBD1	TRBV11-2	TRBJ1-5	CASSSTGTNQPQHF	TGTGCCAGCAGTTCGACAGGGACCAATCAGCCCCAGCATTTT
.	.	TRBV27	TRBJ2-5	CASSPRGQETQYF	TGTGCCAGCAGTCCTAGAGGCCAAGAGACCCAGTACTTC